These T cell receptor beta chains were read from a single sample in a study of blood T cell repertoires in COVID-19. Assay used: immunoSEQ multiplex PCR; TCRdb lists only in-frame clones, some missing. The sample contains just over 200,000 clones, 85% to 90% of which appear only once. Sequenced: peripheral blood. Receptors originate from a man older than 75 with acute or convalescent COVID-19. Both conserved end residues are part of each CDR3. D genes are given only for firm matches. A clone size is listed for some rows: how often the clone was seen (once, few, many), or a class if it is expanded.

v_gene	j_gene	abundance	d_gene	CDR3aa	CDR3nt
TRBV11-3	TRBJ2-5	NA	NA	CASSLVVGRQETQYF	TGTGCCAGCAGCTTGGTCGTGGGCAGACAAGAGACCCAGTACTTC
TRBV11-3	TRBJ2-5	NA	TRBD1	CASSLLTSGGRETQYF	TGTGCCAGCAGCTTACTAACTTCAGGGGGCCGAGAGACCCAGTACTTC
TRBV18	TRBJ1-4	once	NA	CASSPDRDEKLFF	TGTGCCAGCTCACCCGACCGGGATGAAAAACTGTTTTTT
TRBV7-3	TRBJ2-3	NA	NA	CASSLSGGDTDTQYF	TGTGCCAGCAGCTTAAGCGGAGGGGACACAGATACGCAGTATTTT
TRBV7-9	TRBJ1-4	once	TRBD1	CASSVPGQGKLSTNEKLFF	TGTGCCAGCAGCGTACCGGGACAGGGGAAATTAAGTACTAATGAAAAACTGTTTTTT
TRBV27	TRBJ1-1	NA	NA	CASSLQARVSTFF	TGTGCCAGCAGTCTACAGGCCAGGGTTTCGACTTTCTTT
TRBV23-1	TRBJ1-1	NA	NA	CASSQKQGENTEAFF	TGCGCCAGCAGTCAAAAACAGGGTGAGAACACTGAAGCTTTCTTT
TRBV7-3	TRBJ2-1	NA	TRBD2	CASSLTGTSGGYNEQFF	TGTGCCAGCAGCTTAACCGGGACTAGCGGGGGGTACAATGAGCAGTTCTTC
TRBV7-2	TRBJ1-4	NA	NA	CASSFGGGNEKLFF	TGTGCCAGCAGCTTTGGGGGGGGGAATGAAAAACTGTTTTTT
TRBV27	TRBJ2-1	NA	NA	CASRRGTAEQFF	TGTGCCAGCCGCCGGGGGACGGCGGAGCAGTTCTTC
TRBV19	TRBJ2-2	NA	NA	CASSMRAGELFF	TGTGCCAGTAGTATGCGGGCCGGAGAGCTGTTTTTT
TRBV7-2	TRBJ2-1	NA	TRBD2	CASSPPGLAGPPRQFF	TGTGCCAGCAGCCCCCCGGGACTAGCGGGCCCCCCGCGGCAGTTCTTC
TRBV5-1	TRBJ2-5	NA	TRBD2	CASSPGLAEYQETQYF	TGCGCCAGCAGCCCTGGCCTAGCGGAGTACCAAGAGACCCAGTACTTC
TRBV4-3	TRBJ1-6	NA	TRBD1	CASSQDGTGTYNSPLHF	TGCGCCAGCAGCCAAGATGGGACAGGTACTTATAATTCACCCCTCCACTTT
TRBV28	TRBJ2-2	NA	NA	CASSSSAANTGELFF	TGTGCCAGCAGTTCCAGTGCCGCGAACACCGGGGAGCTGTTTTTT
TRBV18	TRBJ2-3	NA	NA	CASSPETTYTDTQYF	TGTGCCAGCTCACCAGAGACTACCTACACAGATACGCAGTATTTT
TRBV2	TRBJ2-2	NA	TRBD2	CASRRTSGTGELFF	TGTGCCAGCAGAAGGACTAGCGGCACCGGGGAGCTGTTTTTT
TRBV3-1/TRBV3-2	TRBJ1-1	NA	NA	CASSQDGRMGGRAFF	TGTGCCAGCAGCCAAGACGGTCGTATGGGGGGACGAGCTTTCTTT
TRBV18	TRBJ2-1	NA	NA	CASSGGEFNEQFF	TGTGCCAGCTCAGGCGGGGAGTTCAATGAGCAGTTCTTC
TRBV7-2	TRBJ2-2	NA	NA	CASSLGQTNTGELFF	TGTGCCAGCAGCTTAGGACAGACGAACACCGGGGAGCTGTTTTTT
TRBV4-2	TRBJ1-5	NA	TRBD1	CASSQGQGTNQPQHF	TGTGCCAGCAGCCAGGGACAGGGGACCAATCAGCCCCAGCATTTT
TRBV28	TRBJ1-2	NA	TRBD1	CASSLVTGIDYTF	TGTGCCAGCAGTTTGGTGACAGGGATTGACTACACCTTC
TRBV4-2	TRBJ1-5	once	NA	CASSQDPGAQGNQPQHF	TGTGCCAGCAGCCAAGATCCTGGGGCCCAGGGCAATCAGCCCCAGCATTTT
TRBV5-1	TRBJ2-5	NA	NA	CASSLVPEVETQYF	TGCGCCAGCAGCTTGGTCCCCGAGGTGGAGACCCAGTACTTC
TRBV4-2	TRBJ2-2	NA	TRBD2	CASSQDRSAGGTGELFF	TGTGCCAGCAGCCAAGACCGCTCGGCGGGAGGTACCGGGGAGCTGTTTTTT
TRBV7-3	TRBJ2-3	once	TRBD2	CASSWTSGSADTQYF	TGTGCCAGCAGTTGGACTAGCGGGAGCGCAGATACGCAGTATTTT
TRBV6-5	TRBJ1-4	NA	NA	CASTRWRGEKLFF	TGTGCCAGCACCCGGTGGAGGGGTGAAAAACTGTTTTTT
TRBV20-1	TRBJ2-7	NA	NA	CSARRGLEQYF	TGCAGTGCTAGGCGAGGCCTCGAGCAGTACTTC
TRBV28	TRBJ2-1	NA	NA	CASSFGAEQFF	TGTGCCAGCAGTTTCGGTGCTGAGCAGTTCTTC
TRBV9	TRBJ1-5	NA	TRBD1	CASSPGTGSFQPQHF	TGTGCCAGCAGCCCCGGGACAGGGTCCTTTCAGCCCCAGCATTTT
TRBV7-2	TRBJ2-3	NA	TRBD2	CASSSLGLALSTDTQYF	TGTGCCAGCAGCTCCCTGGGACTAGCTCTTAGCACAGATACGCAGTATTTT
TRBV2	TRBJ1-6	NA	NA	CASSGGGGSNNSPLHF	TGTGCCAGCAGTGGTGGGGGGGGCTCAAATAATTCACCCCTCCACTTT
TRBV6-5	TRBJ2-1	NA	TRBD2	CATTSGRAYNEQFF	TGTGCCACCACAAGCGGGAGGGCCTACAATGAGCAGTTCTTC
TRBV2	TRBJ2-2	NA	NA	CASSEAARGAGELFF	TGTGCCAGCAGTGAAGCGGCCAGGGGGGCCGGGGAGCTGTTTTTT
TRBV4-3	TRBJ2-3	NA	TRBD2	CASSQGTSGYLTDTQYF	TGCGCCAGCAGCCAAGGTACTAGCGGATATCTCACAGATACGCAGTATTTT
TRBV6-5	TRBJ2-3	NA	NA	CASSSLVFERTDTQYF	TGTGCCAGCAGTTCCCTAGTTTTCGAGCGCACAGATACGCAGTATTTT
TRBV3-1/TRBV3-2	TRBJ2-7	NA	TRBD2	CASSQELAGDYEQYF	TGTGCCAGCAGCCAAGAACTAGCGGGAGACTACGAGCAGTACTTC
TRBV25-1	TRBJ1-2	NA	TRBD1	CASSGTGGNYGYTF	TGTGCCAGCAGTGGGACAGGCGGTAACTATGGCTACACCTTC
TRBV19	TRBJ1-5	once	NA	CASSIGSTVGNQPQHF	TGTGCCAGTAGTATAGGGTCAACGGTTGGCAATCAGCCCCAGCATTTT
TRBV10-3	TRBJ1-5	NA	NA	CAISVGGGNQPQHF	TGTGCCATCAGTGTTGGGGGGGGGAATCAGCCCCAGCATTTT
TRBV7-2	TRBJ1-1	NA	NA	CASSLARGVNTEAFF	TGTGCCAGCAGCTTAGCGCGCGGGGTGAACACTGAAGCTTTCTTT
TRBV18	TRBJ1-2	NA	NA	CASSPPQGPGYTF	TGTGCCAGCTCACCACCGCAGGGGCCTGGCTACACCTTC
TRBV6-5	TRBJ2-5	NA	NA	CASGVGGQETQYF	TGTGCCAGCGGAGTGGGTGGCCAAGAGACCCAGTACTTC
TRBV27	TRBJ2-5	NA	NA	CASSFSRIVGETQYF	TGTGCCAGCAGTTTCTCCAGGATAGTTGGAGAGACCCAGTACTTC
TRBV13	TRBJ2-3	NA	NA	CASSLRGITDTQYF	TGTGCCAGCAGCTTACGGGGGATCACAGATACGCAGTATTTT
TRBV12-3/TRBV12-4	TRBJ2-7	NA	NA	CASREGATYEQYF	TGTGCCAGCAGGGAGGGGGCCACCTACGAGCAGTACTTC
TRBV6-6	TRBJ1-1	NA	NA	CASSSEGMNTEAFF	TGTGCCAGCAGTTCAGAGGGTATGAACACTGAAGCTTTCTTT
TRBV3-1/TRBV3-2	TRBJ2-3	NA	NA	CASRSFTDTQYF	TGTGCCAGCAGATCCTTCACAGATACGCAGTATTTT
TRBV7-3	TRBJ1-2	NA	TRBD1	CASSTGQGGHGYTF	TGTGCCAGCAGCACTGGACAGGGAGGACATGGCTACACCTTC
TRBV9	TRBJ1-1	NA	TRBD1	CASSPTGVVNTEAFF	TGTGCCAGCAGCCCGACAGGGGTCGTGAACACTGAAGCTTTCTTT
TRBV6-6	TRBJ1-5	NA	NA	CASSYRGTGQPQHF	TGTGCCAGCAGTTACCGGGGAACAGGGCAGCCCCAGCATTTT
TRBV7-2	TRBJ2-5	NA	NA	CASSPQTGGETQYF	TGTGCCAGCAGCCCACAGACAGGAGGAGAGACCCAGTACTTC
TRBV3-1/TRBV3-2	TRBJ1-1	NA	NA	CASSQRDKNTEAFF	TGTGCCAGCAGCCAGAGGGACAAGAACACTGAAGCTTTCTTT